This passage covers 32 T cell receptor beta chains from one sample sequenced in a study of CD8+ T cells in alopecia areata. The sequencing template was cDNA reverse transcribed from extracted RNA. Assay used: immunoSEQ multiplex PCR; TCRdb lists only in-frame clones, some missing. The sample records 90,000 to 130,000 clones, 55% to 60% being singletons. The material sequenced was NKG2D-low CD8+ T cells sorted from blood. Source of these receptors: a human donor with alopecia areata.

The chain employs TRBV6-1 and TRBJ1-1, with D unclear. V was clipped by 3 bases and J by 1 base, with 6 bases between them. This CDR3 is built from 13 residues. Germline V gene data show CDR1 as MNHNS and CDR2 as SASEGT. This CDR3 is CASSDWRNTEAFF. CDR3 in DNA: TGTGCCAGCAGTGACTGGAGGAACACTGAAGCTTTCTTT.

The rearrangement links TRBV15 to TRBJ2-7, with D possibly matching TRBD1 (6 bases). CDR3 length: 16 residues. V was shortened by 1 base and J by 0 bases, with 13 bases between the two germline ends. Germline assignment: CDR1 LNHNV and CDR2 YYDKDF (reference sequence). The CDR3 nucleotides are TGTGCCACCAGCAGAGGAACAGGGATACTCTCCTACGAGCAGTACTTC. Translated: CATSRGTGILSYEQYF.

This clone was picked up a small number of times. The chain recombines TRBV5-6 with TRBJ2-1, with 9 bases lining up with TRBD2. Germline V gene sequence: CDR1 SGHDT, CDR2 YYEEEE. The CDR3 covers 16 residues. V trimming: 3 bases; J trimming: 8 bases; junction bases outside the gene matches: 12. The CDR3 reads CASSSGEAGGRDEQFF. In nucleotides, the CDR3 is TGTGCCAGCAGCTCTGGAGAAGCGGGAGGCCGGGATGAGCAGTTCTTC.

The chain combines TRBV27 with TRBJ2-3, with 7 nucleotides matching TRBD2. The CDR3 consists of 14 residues. V shed 2 bases, J shed 6 bases, and the junction held 5 bases outside the gene matches. Per the germline V gene, CDR1 is MNHEY and CDR2 is SMNVEV (reference sequence). CDR3 in DNA: TGTGCCAGCAGTTTACTGGCGGGAGTGGATACGCAGTATTTT. It codes for CASSLLAGVDTQYF.

The chain links TRBV10-3 to TRBJ2-5; weak D call: TRBD1 (6 bases). There are 13 residues in the CDR3. Trimming stripped 10 bases from V and 3 bases from J, with 15 bases between. Per the germline V gene, CDR1 is ENHRY and CDR2 is SYGVKD. The CDR3 spells CASRGVVEETQYF. In DNA, the CDR3 is TGTGCCAGCAGGGGAGTGGTAGAAGAGACCCAGTACTTC.

CDR3 in DNA: TGTGCCAGCACCCACGTCAGGGGCCTCGACTCCAAGACCGGGGAGCTGTTTTTT. This gives the protein CASTHVRGLDSKTGELFF. This chain connects TRBV7-9 to TRBJ2-2; tentatively, D is TRBD1 (6 bases). V lost 7 bases, J lost 5 bases, and 26 bases lay in between. CDR1 is SEHNR and CDR2 is FQNEAQ in the germline V gene (reference sequence). The CDR3 length is 18 residues.

This clone came up a few times. This chain connects TRBV7-9 to TRBJ1-1; no reliable D call. The CDR3 loop spans 14 amino acids. Germline CDR1 reads SEHNR; CDR2 reads FQNEAQ (reference sequence). V lost 3 bases, J lost 1 base, and 9 bases lay in between. The CDR3 coding sequence is TGTGCCAGCAGCTTCACTCCGGAGAACACTGAAGCTTTCTTT. Its translation: CASSFTPENTEAFF.

This clone was counted between two and nine times. The gene calls are TRBV20-1 and TRBJ1-5; D remains unclear. The CDR3 consists of 10 residues. Germline CDR1 is DFQATT and CDR2 is SNEGSKA (reference sequence). Trimming removed 5 bases from V and 11 bases from J, with 10 bases in between. CDR3 DNA: TGCAGTGCTTGGAACTTGGCCCAGCATTTT. Translation gives CSAWNLAQHF.

The chain combines TRBV18 with TRBJ1-5; 8 positions agree with TRBD1. Germline-derived CDR1 and CDR2 are KGHSH and LQKENI. V lost 3 bases to trimming and J lost 7 bases; unmatched junction nucleotides: 5. The CDR3 is 14 amino acids. The CDR3 loop is CASSPTGGVQPQHF. CDR3 bases: TGTGCCAGCTCACCCACAGGGGGTGTGCAGCCCCAGCATTTT.

The chain joins TRBV6-6 to TRBJ1-5; D remains ambiguous. Germline V gene lookup returns CDR1 MNHNY and CDR2 SVGAGI (reference sequence). Trimming stripped 7 bases from V and 6 bases from J, with 16 bases between. There are 14 residues in the CDR3. The CDR3 nucleotides read TGTGCCAGCATCCCAACACCGTTCGGTCAGCCCCAGCATTTT. Translating it yields CASIPTPFGQPQHF.

The genes are TRBV5-1 and TRBJ2-1; TRBD2 might be the D (5 bases). Germline CDR1 reads SGHRS; CDR2 reads YFSETQ. CDR3 size: 14 residues. Trimming shortened V by 3 bases and J by 10 bases, and 17 bases separated the two germline ends. CDR3 in amino acids: CASSSRVGSEEQFF. In DNA, the CDR3 is TGCGCCAGCAGCTCCCGGGTAGGGAGCGAGGAGCAGTTCTTC.

This clone was recorded a few times. This sequence joins TRBV29-1 and TRBJ2-7, with D possibly being TRBD1 (7 bases). With 2 bases removed from V and 7 bases from J, the gap between germline ends came to 21 bases. CDR1 and CDR2 from the germline V gene are SQVTM and ANQGSEA. The CDR3 runs to 15 residues. In nucleotides, the CDR3 is TGCAGCGTTGAAAGTCGGGGGACAGTACGCCTAGAGCAGTACTTC. This gives the protein CSVESRGTVRLEQYF.

The chain uses TRBV10-3 and TRBJ2-7; D tentatively fits TRBD1 or TRBD2 (5 bases each). V shed 7 bases and J shed 3 bases, with 19 bases lying between them. Germline CDR1 is ENHRY and CDR2 is SYGVKD. CDR3 length equals 15 residues. The CDR3 here is CAINVEPGRHYEQYF. CDR3 bases: TGTGCCATCAATGTGGAACCGGGACGGCACTACGAGCAGTACTTC.

J is TRBJ2-1 and V is TRBV2, with D possibly being TRBD2 (7 bases). V shed 2 bases and J shed 9 bases, with 20 bases lying between them. The CDR3 length is 16 residues. The germline V gene has CDR1 SNHLY and CDR2 FYNNEI. This chain's CDR3 is CASSEREREGVSEQFF. The CDR3 nucleotides read TGTGCCAGCAGTGAAAGGGAAAGGGAGGGGGTCAGTGAGCAGTTCTTC.

This clone has just one count. This chain joins TRBV4-1 and TRBJ1-2; tentative D call: TRBD1 (5 bases). Trimming pared 3 bases from V and 3 bases from J, leaving 14 bases between. CDR3 length: 15 residues. CDR1 and CDR2 from the germline V gene are MGHRA and YSYEKL. CDR3 DNA: TGCGCCAGCAGCCACGCCCGGCAGGGCGACTATGGCTACACCTTC. Encoded protein: CASSHARQGDYGYTF.

The chain links TRBV5-6 to TRBJ2-3, with D unresolved. In germline, CDR1 is SGHDT, CDR2 YYEEEE. This CDR3 is built from 14 residues. V was clipped by 2 bases and J by 0 bases, with 7 bases between them. For the CDR3, the DNA is TGTGCCAGCAGCTTTATCCCAAGCACAGATACGCAGTATTTT. This encodes CASSFIPSTDTQYF.

On this clone: Additional DNA sequences in this sample encode the identical CDR3. The chain links TRBV9 to TRBJ2-3, with TRBD2 identical over 7 bases. The J segment lost 3 bases and the V segment lost 3 bases, leaving 1 base of the junction unmatched. Germline V gene lookup returns CDR1 SGDLS and CDR2 YYNGEE. The CDR3 consists of 13 residues. The CDR3 DNA follows: TGTGCCAGCAGCGCGGGGGGTACAGATACGCAGTATTTT. It encodes CASSAGGTDTQYF.

This clone has more than one count but fewer than ten. The chain has TRBV13 and TRBJ2-2, with D uncertain. Trimming took 3 bases from V and 4 from J, leaving 9 bases between them. Per germline, CDR1 PRHDT and CDR2 FYEKMQ (reference sequence). This CDR3 has 14 amino acids. The CDR3 is CASSLDRFTGELFF. The CDR3 DNA reads TGTGCCAGCAGCTTGGACCGATTCACCGGGGAGCTGTTTTTT.

The V and J genes are TRBV19 and TRBJ2-7; 7 nucleotides line up with TRBD1. The CDR3 is 15 residues long. Trimming cost V 3 bases and J 1 base; bases outside gene matches: 6. Germline loops: CDR1 LNHDA, CDR2 SQIVND (reference sequence). CDR3 residues: CASSIAGQVSYEQYF. In nucleotides, the CDR3 is TGTGCCAGTAGTATTGCCGGACAGGTATCCTACGAGCAGTACTTC. The full variable domain, with the rest looked up from reference TRBV19 and TRBJ2-7, is DGGITQSPKYLFRKEGQNVTLSCEQNLNHDAMYWYRQDPGQGLRLIYYSQIVNDFQKGDIAEGYSVSREKKESFPLTVTSAQKNPTAFYLCASSIAGQVSYEQYFGPGTRLTVT.

The chain joins TRBV29-1 to TRBJ2-7, with 7 positions matching TRBD2. The trim removed 4 bases at V and 5 bases at J, leaving 8 bases unmatched. This CDR3 is built from 13 residues. Per the germline V gene, CDR1 is SQVTM and CDR2 is ANQGSEA. The CDR3, as DNA: TGCAGCGTTGGTGGGCTAGCGGAGAACGAGCAGTACTTC. Protein: CSVGGLAENEQYF.

This clone was seen a single time. Written as DNA, the CDR3 is TGTGCCAGCAGCTTAGCCCAGGGAGGGGTGACTGAAGCTTTCTTT. Translation gives CASSLAQGGVTEAFF. The chain links TRBV7-8 to TRBJ1-1; D perhaps matches TRBD1 (5 bases). Deletions cut 0 bases from V and 5 bases from J, with 13 bases between. CDR3 length: 15 amino acids. Germline CDR1 and CDR2: SGHVS and FQNEAQ. The complete variable domain, with remaining parts taken from reference TRBV7-8 and TRBJ1-1, reads GAGVSQSPRYKVAKRGQDVALRCDPISGHVSLFWYQQALGQGPEFLTYFQNEAQLDKSGLPSDRFFAERPEGSVSTLKIQRTQQEDSAVYLCASSLAQGGVTEAFFGQGTRLTVV.

This clone was detected only a few times. This chain joins TRBV28 and TRBJ2-7; 9 positions match TRBD2. Germline trimming cut 5 bases from V and 3 bases from J; bases unmatched to any gene: 2. Germline V gene data show CDR1 as MDHEN and CDR2 as SYDVKM. The CDR3 is 13 amino acids. Here the CDR3 reads CASSPSGNYEQYF. In DNA, the CDR3 is TGTGCCAGCAGTCCTAGCGGGAACTACGAGCAGTACTTC.

The chain employs TRBV2 and TRBJ1-1, with TRBD1 matching over 8 bases. CDR1 SNHLY and CDR2 FYNNEI come from the germline V gene. The V gene end was trimmed by 11 bases and the J gene end by 8 bases; junction bases not matched to a gene: 10. The CDR3 totals 12 residues. This CDR3 is CAEGQAEGEAFF. The CDR3 DNA follows: TGTGCCGAGGGACAGGCGGAGGGAGAAGCTTTCTTT.

The V and J genes are TRBV4-1 and TRBJ2-2; 8 positions match TRBD1. The CDR3 contains 15 residues. V trimming: 3 bases; J trimming: 3 bases; junction bases outside the gene matches: 3. Germline V gene lookup returns CDR1 MGHRA and CDR2 YSYEKL. The chain's CDR3 is CASSQTGQDTGELFF. The CDR3 nucleotides are TGCGCCAGCAGCCAGACGGGACAGGACACCGGGGAGCTGTTTTTT.

This clone was observed a single time. This chain joins TRBV15 and TRBJ2-6; 7 nucleotides line up with TRBD1. CDR3 size: 16 residues. The V segment lost 4 bases and the J segment 1 base; nucleotides outside the gene matches: 4. Germline assignment: CDR1 LNHNV and CDR2 YYDKDF (reference sequence). The CDR3 DNA sequence: TGTGCCACCAGCACAAGGACAGGTTCTGGGGCCAACGTCCTGACTTTC. It encodes CATSTRTGSGANVLTF. Combining the CDR3 with reference TRBV15 and TRBJ2-6 gives the whole variable domain DAMVIQNPRYQVTQFGKPVTLSCSQTLNHNVMYWYQQKSSQAPKLLFHYYDKDFNNEADTPDNFQSRRPNTSFCFLDIRSPGLGDTAMYLCATSTRTGSGANVLTFGAGSRLTVL.

The V gene is TRBV5-1, the J gene TRBJ2-2; D uncertain. The CDR3 sequence is 14 residues long. CDR1 SGHRS and CDR2 YFSETQ come from the germline V gene. Trimming removed 0 bases from V and 2 bases from J, with 5 bases in between. Written as DNA, the CDR3 is TGCGCCAGCAGCTTGGGCAAAAACACCGGGGAGCTGTTTTTT. Translating it yields CASSLGKNTGELFF.

The chain uses TRBV7-9 and TRBJ2-1; 8 bases map to TRBD2. The J segment lost 3 bases and the V segment lost 3 bases, leaving 7 bases of the junction unmatched. Germline V gives CDR1 SEHNR, CDR2 FQNEAQ (reference sequence). CDR3 length equals 16 residues. CDR3 region: CASSFLSGGYYNEQFF. Here the CDR3 DNA reads TGTGCCAGCAGCTTTTTATCGGGAGGGTACTACAATGAGCAGTTCTTC. Supplemented by reference TRBV7-9 and TRBJ2-1, the full variable domain reads DTGVSQNPRHKITKRGQNVTFRCDPISEHNRLYWYRQTLGQGPEFLTYFQNEAQLEKSRLLSDRFSAERPKGSFSTLEIQRTEQGDSAMYLCASSFLSGGYYNEQFFGPGTRLTVL.

The CDR3 DNA follows: TGTGCCAGCAGTTTGGGACTTGGGGTTGATGAGCAGTTCTTC. Its protein product is CASSLGLGVDEQFF. The genes are TRBV28 and TRBJ2-1; perhaps TRBD2 as D (6 bases). Germline CDR1 is MDHEN and CDR2 is SYDVKM. V was clipped by 3 bases and J by 8 bases, with 14 bases between them. The CDR3 sequence is 14 residues long.

The chain uses TRBV4-1 and TRBJ2-1; D call uncertain. Germline CDR1 MGHRA, CDR2 YSYEKL. The CDR3 spans 12 residues. Trimming removed 0 bases from V and 14 bases from J, with 11 bases in between. CDR3 nucleotide sequence: TGCGCCAGCAGCCAAGAGTTACAGATGAAGTTCTTC. Protein: CASSQELQMKFF.

The chain is built from TRBV14 and TRBJ2-2; D is unclear. The V gene's germline CDR1 is SGHDN and CDR2 FVKESK. This CDR3 spans 13 amino acids. The V and J ends lost 5 bases and 1 base respectively, with 5 bases between them. DNA for the CDR3: TGTGCCAGCAGCGGGGTGAACACCGGGGAGCTGTTTTTT. This encodes CASSGVNTGELFF. Filled out from reference TRBV14 and TRBJ2-2, the complete variable domain reads EAGVTQFPSHSVIEKGQTVTLRCDPISGHDNLYWYRRVMGKEIKFLLHFVKESKQDESGMPNNRFLAERTGGTYSTLKVQPAELEDSGVYFCASSGVNTGELFFGEGSRLTVL.

This chain links TRBV5-1 with TRBJ2-7, with D maybe TRBD2 (6 bases). V was shortened by 5 bases and J by 5 bases, with 14 bases between the two germline ends. The CDR3 runs 13 residues. The germline V gene has CDR1 SGHRS and CDR2 YFSETQ. The CDR3 DNA reads as TGCGCCAGCAGTTTCGGGGGTGGAGACGAGCAGTACTTC. Residues: CASSFGGGDEQYF.

The chain combines TRBV11-2 with TRBJ2-2; no definite D call. The CDR3 contains 11 residues. V lost 3 bases, J lost 7 bases, and 3 bases lay in between. The germline V gene has CDR1 SGHAT and CDR2 FQNNGV. CDR3 coding DNA: TGTGCCAGCAGCTTCGGCGGGGAGCTGTTTTTT. Its translation is CASSFGGELFF.